Presented here are 5 T cell receptor beta chains from one specimen sequenced in a study of T cell clusters in autoimmune cytopenias. TRB was amplified by touch-down multiplex PCR, primer pools A and B combined. TCRdb reanalyzed the multiplex PCR reads, giving one entry per CDR3 protein sequence and no DNA. This listing includes about 3,900 distinct CDR3 sequences. Roughly 38,000 genome equivalents of blood DNA were amplified for TRB. Sequencing was done on a sample of peripheral blood. These TCRs come from a human donor with an autoimmune cytopenia or autoimmune hepatitis (not recorded which).

According to its frequency, this clonotype is medium-sized (0.01 to 0.1%). The chain uses TRBV30 and TRBJ2-7; TCRdb indicates TRBD2, and absent DNA this call remains unverified. The CDR3 contains 13 residues. Germline CDR1 reads GTSNPN; CDR2 reads SVGIG (reference sequence). The CDR3 region is CAWGGTLDSEQYF. Combining the CDR3 with reference TRBV30 and TRBJ2-7 gives the whole variable domain SQTIHQWPATLVQPVGSPLSLECTVEGTSNPNLYWYRQAAGRGLQLLFYSVGIGQISSEVPQNLSASRPQDRQFILSSKKLLLSDSGFYLCAWGGTLDSEQYFGPGTRLTVT.

This sequence joins TRBV6-6 and TRBJ1-4; TCRdb selects TRBD1, and the lack of DNA leaves this call unchecked. Germline V gene data show CDR1 as MNHNY and CDR2 as SVGAGI (reference sequence). This CDR3 has 16 amino acids. The CDR3 region is CASSLLGTGRAEKLFF.

This clonotype is called medium-sized based on its frequency. CDR3 protein: CASSYRHGGSSYEQYF. The J gene is TRBJ2-7, the V gene TRBV6-2 or TRBV6-3; without DNA, the TCRdb call of TRBD1 cannot be checked. This CDR3 region has 16 residues. From germline, CDR1 is MNHEY and CDR2 SVGEGT.

This clonotype is called medium-sized based on its frequency. The gene calls are TRBV6-2 or TRBV6-3 and TRBJ2-1. The CDR3 totals 13 residues. Per the germline V gene, CDR1 is MNHEY and CDR2 is SVGEGT. The CDR3 is CASSHRPYNEQFF.

This chain connects TRBV24-1 to TRBJ2-5; TCRdb selects TRBD2, and the lack of DNA leaves this call unchecked. Germline V CDR1 and CDR2: KGHDR, SFDVKD. This CDR3 comprises 16 residues. CDR3 sequence: CATSDAGTSGGETQYF.